What follows are 3 T cell receptor beta chains derived from one specimen sequenced in a study of blood T cell repertoires in COVID-19. Sequenced by immunoSEQ multiplex PCR; TCRdb stores in-frame clones only, minus some. The table lists tens of thousands of clones, approximately 80% of them singletons. Sequencing was performed on peripheral blood. These receptors were obtained from a man aged 25-45 years with COVID-19, enrolled during active disease.

As DNA, the CDR3 is TGTGCCTGGAGTGCGGGAGGCGGCTACACCTTC. Translation: CAWSAGGGYTF. This chain connects TRBV30 to TRBJ1-2; no clear D. The CDR3 is 11 amino acids. Germline CDR1 and CDR2: GTSNPN and SVGIG (reference sequence). Trimming cost V 1 base and J 8 bases, with 8 bases left between them.

This chain uses TRBV12-3 or TRBV12-4 with TRBJ1-2; D is ambiguous. This CDR3 comprises 13 residues. Trimming stripped 3 bases from V and 1 base from J, with 6 bases between. CDR3 sequence reads: CASSFAGNYGYTF. The CDR3 DNA follows: TGTGCCAGCAGTTTCGCCGGTAACTATGGCTACACCTTC.

This rearrangement joins TRBV3-1 (or the pseudogene TRBV3-2) to TRBJ1-2, with 7 positions matching TRBD1. Trimming cost V 3 bases and J 8 bases; bases outside gene matches: 6. Germline lookup yields CDR1 LGHDT and CDR2 YNNKEL (reference sequence). The CDR3 totals 13 residues. In DNA, the CDR3 is TGTGCCAGCAGCCAGGGGACAGTAGGCGGCTACACCTTC. Protein: CASSQGTVGGYTF.